This T cell receptor (beta chain) was recovered during a study of T cell responses to AZD1222 COVID-19 vaccine. This clone was detected a few times. Its cognate antigen is unknown. The method was immunoSEQ multiplex PCR; TCRdb's version includes in-frame clones alone and lacks a portion of them. Of around 150,000 clones detected, approximately 91% appear once; the ten largest clones hold around 1.8%. This CDR3 spans 15 amino acids. Germline V gene sequence: CDR1 SGHKS, CDR2 YYEKEE (reference sequence). Trimming took off 4 bases at V and 3 bases at J, with 17 bases between the two ends. Study conclusions and caveats: Across spike, vaccine-associated CD4 TCRs were found, dominant at 160-218 and 743-854. Clonal diversity was possibly underestimated; the donors were predominantly white British and more often female. All repertoire sampling was performed exclusively after the peak T cell response.

The sequenced sample was peripheral blood, obtained 28 days after the second AZD1222 dose. This receptor was obtained from an adult who received the AZD1222 COVID-19 vaccine. The chain couples TRBV5-5 to TRBJ2-7, with D perhaps assigned TRBD1 or TRBD2 (5 bases each). CDR3 amino acids: CASSPRTGAGYEQYF. The DNA for the CDR3 is TGTGCCAGCAGCCCGAGGACTGGGGCGGGCTACGAGCAGTACTTC.